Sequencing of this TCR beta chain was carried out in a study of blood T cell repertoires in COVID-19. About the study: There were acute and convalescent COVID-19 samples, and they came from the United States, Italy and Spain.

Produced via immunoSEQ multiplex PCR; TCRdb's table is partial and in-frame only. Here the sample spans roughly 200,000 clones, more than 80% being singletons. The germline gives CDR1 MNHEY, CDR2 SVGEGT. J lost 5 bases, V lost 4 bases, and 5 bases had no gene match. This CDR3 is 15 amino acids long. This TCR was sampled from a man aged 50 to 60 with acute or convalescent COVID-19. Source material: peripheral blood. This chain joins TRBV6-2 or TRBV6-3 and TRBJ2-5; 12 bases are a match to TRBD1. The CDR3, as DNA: TGTGCCAGCAGTTGGGGACAGGGGGCTCTGGAGACCCAGTACTTC. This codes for CASSWGQGALETQYF.